The 27 T cell receptor beta chains in this list originate from one sample, sequenced in a study of blood T cells in healthy people across ages. For the second PCR, which ran for about 7 to 11 cycles, a sample-barcoded 5' primer and a J-beta primer mix were used. MiXCR, applied by TCRdb to the 5' RACE reads, yields one record per CDR3 protein. The repertoire holds under 2,000,000 distinct CDR3 sequences, 49% seen once, with about 2.1% in the top ten. Sequenced: blood. The receptor source for this set is a woman between 40 and 50 years old in good health.

DNA for the CDR3: TGTGCCATCAGTGACGGGAATCTAGGGGAGACCCAGTACTTC. Translating gives CAISDGNLGETQYF. The chain is built from TRBV10-3 and TRBJ2-5; tentative D call: TRBD2 (5 bases). The CDR3 is made up of 14 amino acids. Germline V gene lookup returns CDR1 ENHRY and CDR2 SYGVKD. Trimming left V 3 bases short and J 5 bases short, with 13 bases between.

The chain recombines TRBV6-1 with TRBJ2-7; a possible D gene is TRBD1 (5 bases). Per the germline V gene, CDR1 is MNHNS and CDR2 is SASEGT. This CDR3 comprises 16 residues. V was shortened by 4 bases and J by 2 bases, with 18 bases between the two germline ends. This chain's CDR3 is CASSVGQGTIPYEQYF. For the CDR3, the DNA is TGTGCCAGCAGTGTTGGGCAGGGCACAATCCCCTACGAGCAGTACTTC.

V is TRBV28 and J is TRBJ2-4; TRBD1 might be the D (6 bases). The assigned J gene may be wrong: the sequence end matches TRBJ2-5 better. Germline loops: CDR1 MDHEN, CDR2 SYDVKM. The CDR3 sequence is 15 residues long. As DNA, the CDR3 is TGTGCCAGCAGCCCTCACACAGGGCAGGAGGAGACCCAGTACTTC. Amino acids: CASSPHTGQEETQYF.

In this sample, this clonotype turned up a few times. This chain uses TRBV6-5 with TRBJ2-7; tentative D call: TRBD2 (6 bases). The CDR3 is made up of 14 amino acids. V lost 4 bases to trimming and J lost 10 bases, with 20 bases between them. CDR1 is MNHEY, CDR2 SVGAGI, per germline. The chain's CDR3 is CASSSVRMRGTQYF. The CDR3 DNA reads TGTGCCAGCAGTTCCGTCCGCATGCGGGGAACCCAGTACTTC.

The chain has TRBV7-2 and TRBJ2-7; possibly TRBD2 for D (6 bases). The germline V gene has CDR1 SGHTA and CDR2 FQGNSA. This CDR3 is built from 14 residues. V shed 1 base and J shed 3 bases, with 10 bases lying between them. In nucleotides, the CDR3 is TGTGCCAGCAGCTTAGTTAACGGGGGCTACGAGCAGTACTTC. Translating it yields CASSLVNGGYEQYF. The entire variable domain, with the rest obtained from reference TRBV7-2 and TRBJ2-7, is as follows: GAGVSQSPSNKVTEKGKDVELRCDPISGHTALYWYRQSLGQGLEFLIYFQGNSAPDKSGLPSDRFSAERTGGSVSTLTIQRTQQEDSAVYLCASSLVNGGYEQYFGPGTRLTVT.

V gene TRBV3-1 combines with J gene TRBJ2-5, with a weak D call TRBD2 (5 bases). Trimming left V 0 bases short and J 5 bases short, with 25 bases between. The CDR3 consists of 19 residues. CDR1 and CDR2 (germline): LGHDT, YNNKEL (reference sequence). The CDR3 here is CASSQEGFREHYLGETQYF. The CDR3 DNA sequence: TGTGCCAGCAGCCAAGAGGGGTTCCGGGAACACTACCTCGGGGAGACCCAGTACTTC.

This clonotype has a single count. The CDR3 DNA follows: TGTGCCAGCAGCTTGGTCCCGGGGATCTCCTACAATGAGCAGTTCTTC. Encoded protein: CASSLVPGISYNEQFF. The chain joins TRBV5-6 to TRBJ2-1; weak D call: TRBD2 (5 bases). CDR1 and CDR2 from the germline V gene are SGHDT and YYEEEE. The CDR3 is made up of 16 amino acids. Trimming left V 0 bases short and J 0 bases short, with 10 bases between.

The chain carries TRBV9 and TRBJ2-5, with 7 bases matching TRBD2. The length of the CDR3 is 16 residues. J was trimmed by 1 base and V by 3 bases; bases with no gene match: 9. CDR1 SGDLS and CDR2 YYNGEE come from the germline V gene. CDR3 protein: CASSARAGGSQETQYF. CDR3 DNA sequence: TGTGCCAGCAGCGCCCGGGCCGGGGGGTCCCAAGAGACCCAGTACTTC.

This chain joins TRBV11-3 and TRBJ2-5; 7 bases are a match to TRBD2. The CDR3 loop spans 17 amino acids. Per germline, CDR1 SGHNT and CDR2 YENEEA. The ends lost 1 base at V and 0 bases at J; junction bases unmatched: 8. The DNA of the CDR3 is TGTGCCAGCAGCTTAGGACTGGGGGGGATTGACCAAGAGACCCAGTACTTC. Its translation: CASSLGLGGIDQETQYF.

The CDR3 DNA is TGTGCCAGCAGCGACCTACAGGGGTTGGACATTCAGTACTTC. Its translation is CASSDLQGLDIQYF. The chain has TRBV25-1 and TRBJ2-4; 7 bases fit TRBD1. CDR1 MGHDK and CDR2 SYGVNS come from the germline V gene. V lost 6 bases, J lost 8 bases, and 10 bases stayed unmatched. The CDR3 is 14 residues long.

Ten or more counts support this clonotype. The genes are TRBV4-3 and TRBJ2-1, with TRBD1 identical over 10 bases. V lost 4 bases to trimming and J lost 6 bases; unmatched junction nucleotides: 6. This CDR3 comprises 15 residues. Germline V CDR1 and CDR2: LGHNA, YSLEER. As DNA, the CDR3 is TGCGCCAGCAGCCTCGGGACAGGGGAATCCAATGAGCAGTTCTTC. Residues: CASSLGTGESNEQFF.

This clonotype is a singleton in its sample. The V and J genes are TRBV6-5 and TRBJ1-6; D uncertain. This CDR3 comprises 13 residues. The V gene lost 6 bases and the J gene lost 5 bases, with 8 bases spanning the gap. Germline assignment: CDR1 MNHEY and CDR2 SVGAGI. The chain's CDR3 is CASRKADNSPLHF. The DNA of the CDR3 is TGTGCCAGCAGAAAAGCGGATAATTCACCCCTCCACTTT.

The chain uses TRBV7-2 and TRBJ2-3; 12 nucleotides line up with TRBD2. After removal of 5 bases from V and 4 bases from J, the junction contained 7 bases not matched to a gene. Germline CDR1 reads SGHTA; CDR2 reads FQGNSA. The CDR3 runs to 16 residues. CDR3 region: CASSPRLAGGADTQYF. CDR3 DNA: TGTGCCAGCAGCCCCCGGCTAGCGGGGGGGGCAGATACGCAGTATTTT.

This clonotype was observed a handful of times. V gene TRBV29-1 combines with J gene TRBJ1-2, with D perhaps matching TRBD1 (5 bases). The CDR3 has 15 amino acids. The germline CDR1 and CDR2 sequences are SQVTM and ANQGSEA. V was clipped by 6 bases and J by 2 bases, with 19 bases between them. The CDR3 sequence is CSVKRTGTVNYGYTF. CDR3 bases: TGCAGCGTGAAACGGACCGGGACGGTAAACTATGGCTACACCTTC.

This sequence joins TRBV20-1 and TRBJ1-5, with 7 bases aligning to TRBD1. The germline V gene encodes CDR1 DFQATT and CDR2 SNEGSKA (reference sequence). J was trimmed by 0 bases and V by 3 bases; bases with no gene match: 2. The CDR3 has 14 amino acids. The CDR3: CSARGTVSNQPQHF. The CDR3 nucleotides are TGCAGTGCTAGGGGGACAGTTAGCAATCAGCCCCAGCATTTT.

This clonotype was seen a handful of times. J is TRBJ2-3 and V is TRBV7-3, with 12 bases matching TRBD2. Per germline, CDR1 SGHTA and CDR2 FQGTGA. CDR3 length equals 16 residues. The J segment lost 4 bases and the V segment lost 5 bases, leaving 7 bases of the junction unmatched. As DNA, the CDR3 is TGTGCCAGCAGCCCCACACTAGCGGGGGGATCAGATACGCAGTATTTT. This codes for CASSPTLAGGSDTQYF.

This chain joins TRBV29-1 and TRBJ1-6, with TRBD1 matching 7 bases. V was clipped by 3 bases and J by 10 bases; unmatched bases: 6. The germline CDR1 and CDR2 sequences are SQVTM and ANQGSEA. The CDR3 sequence is 13 residues long. The CDR3: CSVELAGGSPLHF. The CDR3, as DNA: TGCAGCGTTGAGTTGGCAGGGGGATCACCCCTCCACTTT.

This clonotype was detected a few times. This CDR3 reads CASSCTVDRARSGANVLTF. Here the CDR3 DNA reads TGTGCCAGCAGCTGCACCGTGGACAGGGCCCGCTCTGGGGCCAACGTCCTGACTTTC. The chain links TRBV3-1 to TRBJ2-6, with TRBD1 identical over 8 bases. The V segment lost 5 bases and the J segment 0 bases; nucleotides outside the gene matches: 12. Per germline, CDR1 LGHDT and CDR2 YNNKEL (reference sequence). The CDR3 covers 19 residues. The full variable domain, rest sourced from reference TRBV3-1 and TRBJ2-6, is DTAVSQTPKYLVTQMGNDKSIKCEQNLGHDTMYWYKQDSKKFLKIMFSYNNKELIINETVPNRFSPKSPDKAHLNLHINSLELGDSAVYFCASSCTVDRARSGANVLTFGAGSRLTVL.

The chain uses TRBV28 and TRBJ2-1; maybe TRBD1 (6 bases). The V end lost 5 bases, the J end lost 7 bases, and 12 bases lay between the germline ends. The CDR3 length is 13 residues. The germline CDR1 and CDR2 sequences are MDHEN and SYDVKM. CDR3 in amino acids: CASSKNRVNEQFF. CDR3 bases: TGTGCCAGCAGTAAAAACAGGGTTAATGAGCAGTTCTTC.

J is TRBJ2-7 and V is TRBV9, with TRBD1 identical over 8 bases. The germline CDR1 and CDR2 sequences are SGDLS and YYNGEE. This CDR3 spans 13 amino acids. Trimming removed 7 bases from V and 4 bases from J; junction bases left unmatched: 7. DNA of the CDR3: TGTGCCAGCCCCGAGCACAGGGGGTACGAGCAGTACTTC. Translation gives CASPEHRGYEQYF.

The J gene is TRBJ1-5, the V gene TRBV7-3; tentative D call: TRBD1 (5 bases). The CDR3 is made up of 15 amino acids. The ends were cut back, 4 bases at V and 2 bases at J, with 12 bases in the middle. Per germline, CDR1 SGHTA and CDR2 FQGTGA. The CDR3: CASSSGRLGNQPQHF. As DNA, the CDR3 is TGTGCCAGCAGCTCGGGACGGCTTGGCAATCAGCCCCAGCATTTT.

The V call is TRBV7-8, the J call TRBJ2-3; 8 bases fit TRBD1. The CDR3 runs 18 residues. From germline, CDR1 is SGHVS and CDR2 FQNEAQ. Losses at the gene ends were 2 bases for V and 6 bases for J; bases not matched to a gene: 16. CDR3 loop: CASSLSGTGGGKWDTQYF. The CDR3 DNA is TGTGCCAGCAGCTTATCCGGGACAGGAGGGGGAAAGTGGGATACGCAGTATTTT.

CDR3 region: CASSFMGVQETQYF. CDR3 coding DNA: TGTGCCAGCAGTTTTATGGGAGTTCAAGAGACCCAGTACTTC. The V gene is TRBV28, the J gene TRBJ2-5; D might be TRBD2 (5 bases). Germline V gene data show CDR1 as MDHEN and CDR2 as SYDVKM. This CDR3 is built from 14 residues. Trimming took off 3 bases at V and 2 bases at J, with 10 bases between the two ends.

This clonotype was observed a handful of times. The V call is TRBV27, the J call TRBJ2-7; 8 bases align to TRBD1. The CDR3 totals 16 residues. The junction had 8 bases not matched to a gene; V was cut back by 4 bases and J by 0 bases. Germline V CDR1 and CDR2: MNHEY, SMNVEV (reference sequence). The CDR3 region is CASSSYFTGGSYEQYF. CDR3 nucleotide sequence: TGTGCCAGCAGTTCCTACTTTACAGGGGGCTCCTACGAGCAGTACTTC.

This rearrangement joins TRBV5-1 to TRBJ2-3, with a weak D call TRBD1 (5 bases). The CDR3 is 16 amino acids. V was cut by 4 bases and J by 1 base, with 16 bases left in between. CDR1 and CDR2 (germline): SGHRS, YFSETQ. The CDR3 reads CASSPLTGTGTDTQYF. The CDR3 nucleotides read TGCGCCAGCAGCCCCCTCACAGGAACTGGCACAGATACGCAGTATTTT.

At least ten counts were recorded for this clonotype. V usage is TRBV5-1 and J usage is TRBJ2-7; 8 nucleotides align to TRBD1. Germline CDR1 SGHRS, CDR2 YFSETQ. The CDR3 sequence is 14 residues long. The V segment lost 2 bases and the J segment 5 bases; nucleotides outside the gene matches: 6. DNA of the CDR3: TGCGCCAGCAGCTTCCGGGACAGGTCCCACGAGCAGTACTTC. As protein: CASSFRDRSHEQYF.

The genes are TRBV11-2 and TRBJ2-7; D is undetermined. Germline V CDR1 and CDR2: SGHAT, FQNNGV. CDR3 length equals 14 residues. Trimming stripped 8 bases from V and 2 bases from J, with 16 bases between. The CDR3 bases are TGTGCCAGCCGCGGCCGGGCTGACACCTACGAGCAGTACTTC. Translation: CASRGRADTYEQYF.